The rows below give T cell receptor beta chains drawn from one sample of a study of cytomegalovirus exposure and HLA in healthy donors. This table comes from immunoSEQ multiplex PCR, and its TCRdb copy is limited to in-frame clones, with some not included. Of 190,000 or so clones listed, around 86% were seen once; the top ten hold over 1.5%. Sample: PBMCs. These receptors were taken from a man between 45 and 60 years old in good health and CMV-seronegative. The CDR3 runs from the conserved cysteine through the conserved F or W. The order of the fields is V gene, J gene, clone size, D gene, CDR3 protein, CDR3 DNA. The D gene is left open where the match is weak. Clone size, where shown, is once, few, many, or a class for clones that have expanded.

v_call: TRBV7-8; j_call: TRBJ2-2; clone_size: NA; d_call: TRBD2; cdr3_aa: CASSPTGLADTGELFF; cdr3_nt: TGTGCCAGCAGCCCCACGGGACTAGCCGACACCGGGGAGCTGTTTTTT
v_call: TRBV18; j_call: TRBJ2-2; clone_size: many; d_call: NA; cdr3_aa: CASSYNTGELFF; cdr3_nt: TGTGCCAGCTCTTATAACACCGGGGAGCTGTTTTTT
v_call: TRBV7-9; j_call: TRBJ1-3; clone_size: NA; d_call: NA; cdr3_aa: CASSARLGFSSGNTIYF; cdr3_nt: TGTGCCAGCAGCGCGAGGCTTGGGTTCAGCTCTGGAAACACCATATATTTT
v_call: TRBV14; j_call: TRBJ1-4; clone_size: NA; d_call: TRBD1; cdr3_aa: CASSSPADRGLGEKLFF; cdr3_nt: TGTGCCAGCAGCTCCCCCGCGGACAGGGGGCTCGGTGAAAAACTGTTTTTT
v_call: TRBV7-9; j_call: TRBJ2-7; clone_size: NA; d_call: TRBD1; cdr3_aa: CASSVPGQGEVHEQYF; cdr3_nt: TGTGCCAGCAGCGTCCCGGGACAGGGGGAAGTCCACGAGCAGTACTTC
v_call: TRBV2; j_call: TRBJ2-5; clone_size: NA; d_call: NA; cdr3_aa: CASRRDSTETQYF; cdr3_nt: TGTGCCAGCAGGCGGGACAGTACGGAGACCCAGTACTTC
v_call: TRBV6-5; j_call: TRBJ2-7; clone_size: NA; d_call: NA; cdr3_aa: CASSYSFSSYEQYF; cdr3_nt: TGTGCCAGCAGTTACTCATTTAGCTCCTACGAGCAGTACTTC
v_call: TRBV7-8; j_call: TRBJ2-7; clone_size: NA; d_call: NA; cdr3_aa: CASSLLLAAYEQYF; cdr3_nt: TGTGCCAGCAGCTTACTTCTAGCCGCCTACGAGCAGTACTTC
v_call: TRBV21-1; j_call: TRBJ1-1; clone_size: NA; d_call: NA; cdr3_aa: CASPVVCARAFF; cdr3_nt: TGTGCCAGTCCCGTGGTATGTGCGAGGGCTTTCTTT
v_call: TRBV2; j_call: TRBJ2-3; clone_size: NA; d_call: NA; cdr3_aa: CASRTRETEDTQYF; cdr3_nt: TGTGCCAGCAGGACCAGAGAGACTGAGGATACGCAGTATTTT
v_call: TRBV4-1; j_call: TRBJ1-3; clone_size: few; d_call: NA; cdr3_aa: CASRRDRSSGNTIYF; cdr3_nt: TGCGCCAGCAGGCGAGACAGAAGCTCTGGAAACACCATATATTTT
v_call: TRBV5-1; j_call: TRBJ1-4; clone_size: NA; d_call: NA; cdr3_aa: CASSVQGSNEKLFF; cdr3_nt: TGCGCCAGCAGCGTCCAGGGATCTAATGAAAAACTGTTTTTT
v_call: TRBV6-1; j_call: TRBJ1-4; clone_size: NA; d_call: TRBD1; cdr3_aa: CASSVNQGALSEKLFF; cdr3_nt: TGTGCCAGCAGTGTTAATCAGGGGGCTTTAAGTGAAAAACTGTTTTTT
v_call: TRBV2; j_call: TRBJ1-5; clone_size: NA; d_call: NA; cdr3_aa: CASSETGMGNQPQHF; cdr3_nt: TGTGCCAGCAGTGAAACAGGGATGGGGAATCAGCCCCAGCATTTT
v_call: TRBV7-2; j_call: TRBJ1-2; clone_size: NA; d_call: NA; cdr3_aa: CASSPKDFGYTF; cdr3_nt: TGTGCCAGCAGCCCTAAGGACTTTGGCTACACCTTC
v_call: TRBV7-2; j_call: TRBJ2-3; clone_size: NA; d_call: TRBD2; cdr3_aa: CASSPGTRLSTDTQYF; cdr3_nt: TGTGCCAGCAGCCCCGGGACTAGACTTAGCACAGATACGCAGTATTTT
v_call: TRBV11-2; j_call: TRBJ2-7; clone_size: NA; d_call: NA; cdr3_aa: CASSLGLQLSYEQYF; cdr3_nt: TGTGCCAGCAGCCTGGGACTTCAACTCTCCTACGAGCAGTACTTC
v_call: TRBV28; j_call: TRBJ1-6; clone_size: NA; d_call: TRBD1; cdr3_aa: CASTPRQGTSPLHF; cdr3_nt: TGTGCCAGCACCCCCCGACAGGGGACTTCACCCCTCCACTTT
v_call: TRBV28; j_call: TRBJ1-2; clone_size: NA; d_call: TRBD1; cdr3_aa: CASSTGGAISGYTF; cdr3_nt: TGTGCCAGCAGTACAGGGGGCGCGATTTCTGGCTACACCTTC
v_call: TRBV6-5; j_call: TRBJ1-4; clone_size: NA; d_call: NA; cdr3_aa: CASSDQSGKLFF; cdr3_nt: TGTGCCAGCAGTGATCAGTCTGGAAAACTGTTTTTT
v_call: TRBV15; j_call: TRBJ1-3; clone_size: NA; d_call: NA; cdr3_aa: CATSKKTVRFSGNTIYF; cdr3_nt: TGTGCCACCAGCAAGAAGACAGTTCGGTTCTCTGGAAACACCATATATTTT
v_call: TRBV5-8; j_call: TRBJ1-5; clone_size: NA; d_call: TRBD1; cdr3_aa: CASAAGTGGLQPQHF; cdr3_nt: TGTGCCAGCGCTGCCGGGACAGGGGGCTTACAGCCCCAGCATTTT